These T cell receptor beta chains were read from a single sample in a study of T cell responses to AZD1222 COVID-19 vaccine. Sequenced by immunoSEQ multiplex PCR; TCRdb stores in-frame clones only, minus some. Among 100,000 to 150,000 clones listed, about 87% were seen once. Sample: peripheral blood, taken on day 0 of AZD1222 vaccination. The receptors were sampled from an adult in good health. Each CDR3 is given with its conserved first and last residue.

v_gene | CDR3aa
TRBV7-3 | CASSLRVAGPSTQYF
TRBV27 | CASSFQGDMNTEAFF
TRBV9 | CASSVWTDNTEAFF
TRBV30 | CAWSRLAVNEQFF
TRBV25-1 | CASSEYNRADTGELFF
TRBV6-5 | CASSRKGFTNEKLFF
TRBV14 | CASSQDEGSGSPYEQYF
TRBV19 | CASSLNTEAFF
TRBV28 | CASSSFFKMNTEAFF
TRBV19 | CASSRVFEKLFF
TRBV7-9 | CASSPRTGGYYGYTF
TRBV5-8 | CASSLAYGYTF
TRBV6-2/TRBV6-3 | CASSLGGWANQPQHF
TRBV2 | CASTKAGTPPGQFF
TRBV4-3 | CASSQEVHGGLMGTEAFF
TRBV19 | CARMLTDRGAVWDF
TRBV5-4 | CASSPGMGQGHGYTF
TRBV6-5 | CASRVGGVNTEAFF
TRBV13 | CASSKRGTSEAFF
TRBV29-1 | CSVETGGGGNQPQHF
TRBV27 | CASSPRTGYEKLFF
TRBV6-2/TRBV6-3 | CASSYSDHRGQIKSGANVLTF
TRBV27 | CASSLIQGTGANVLTF
TRBV5-6 | CASSLTTYGYTF
TRBV19 | CASSIRGGQNQPQHF
TRBV7-2 | CASSLDQGLKTQYF
TRBV28 | CASSSTYGYTF
TRBV4-3 | CASSRATGGNQPQHF
TRBV7-2 | CASSPGGPGNEKLFF
TRBV5-1 | CASSLQGVEAFF
TRBV11-2 | CASSTDRGEDTIYF
TRBV24-1 | CATSDLADGSSYNEQFF
TRBV6-2/TRBV6-3 | CASSYWEETQYF
TRBV28 | CASRRGTSYNSPLHF
TRBV19 | CASSIGSGGYEQYF
TRBV19 | CASGVGQGREKLFF
TRBV7-9 | CASNRQGTTEAFF
TRBV14 | CASSQGQGSMVYGYTF
TRBV9 | CASSAWGPFSGANVLTF
TRBV5-1 | CASSLSRPDTQYF
TRBV6-4 | CASSQGLAGADTQYF
TRBV6-2/TRBV6-3 | CASSPKRGGTGELFF
TRBV4-3 | CASSQSLLAGTQYF
TRBV3-1/TRBV3-2 | CASSQDTSGRARYEQYF
TRBV5-1 | CASSGETSGTADTQYF
TRBV7-2 | CASSLRMSTDTQYF
TRBV4-3 | CASSQDGSYNSPLHF
TRBV2 | CASGHTNYGYTF
TRBV27 | CASSLITGGTEAFF
TRBV18 | CASSPDSGETQYF
TRBV2 | CASNTGTGNQPQHF
TRBV30 | CASSGYSFGEQYF
TRBV10-3 | CAISKNNEQFF
TRBV27 | CASGQVIHYEQYF
TRBV11-3 | CASSLGIRGSSEGYTF